The 9 T cell receptor beta chains below were found in one sample sequenced in a study of blood T cell repertoires in COVID-19. Sequencing used immunoSEQ multiplex PCR; TCRdb keeps in-frame clones, though not all of them. This sample carries fewer than 300,000 clones, 80% to 90% of them seen once, and the ten largest clones take roughly 4.3%. The sequenced sample consisted of PBMCs or T cells enriched from blood (not recorded which). These TCRs come from a woman aged 25 to 45 who had recovered from COVID-19.

This clone was found a few times. V is TRBV4-1 and J is TRBJ2-5; a possible D gene is TRBD1 (8 bases). Germline lookup yields CDR1 MGHRA and CDR2 YSYEKL. This CDR3 contains 17 residues. V lost 6 bases and J 3 bases, leaving 23 bases between the germline ends. The CDR3 reads CASRGVGRTGREETQYF. CDR3 DNA: TGCGCCAGCAGGGGGGTTGGTCGGACAGGGAGGGAAGAGACCCAGTACTTC.

The rearrangement joins TRBV13 to TRBJ2-1; 13 bases map to TRBD2. This CDR3 has 17 residues. Trimming at V came to 1 base and at J to 9 bases, leaving 9 bases not matched to a gene. Germline values: CDR1 PRHDT, CDR2 FYEKMQ (reference sequence). The CDR3 DNA follows: TGTGCCAGCAGCTTAGAGCACGGGACTAGCGGGAAGGGTGAGCAGTTCTTC. Translating it yields CASSLEHGTSGKGEQFF.

A single count supports this clone. The rearrangement links TRBV29-1 to TRBJ1-1; no reliable D call. This CDR3 has 16 residues. Germline CDR1 and CDR2: SQVTM and ANQGSEA. With 5 bases removed from V and 0 bases from J, the gap between germline ends came to 19 bases. For the CDR3, the DNA is TGCAGCGTTTCCCGAGGAGGGCAAAAAATGAACACTGAAGCTTTCTTT. As protein: CSVSRGGQKMNTEAFF.

J is TRBJ1-1 and V is TRBV10-2, with D possibly TRBD1 on 6 matching bases. Germline V CDR1 and CDR2: WSHSY, SAAADI. The CDR3 is made up of 15 amino acids. With 7 bases removed from V and 1 base from J, the gap between germline ends came to 16 bases. Here the CDR3 reads CASKKDSQRNTEAFF. In DNA, the CDR3 is TGCGCCAGCAAAAAGGACAGCCAAAGGAACACTGAAGCTTTCTTT.

V gene TRBV6-5 combines with J gene TRBJ1-2, with TRBD1 identical over 7 bases. The CDR3 is 16 amino acids. Germline V gene sequence: CDR1 MNHEY, CDR2 SVGAGI. The V and J ends lost 0 bases and 5 bases, in that order; junction bases with no gene match: 9. Written as DNA, the CDR3 is TGTGCCAGCAGTTACTCCACGGCATACAGGGGTTATGGCTACACCTTC. Translating it yields CASSYSTAYRGYGYTF.

The chain couples TRBV28 to TRBJ1-5, with unresolved D. V was trimmed by 6 bases and J by 5 bases, leaving 14 bases between them. The length of the CDR3 is 14 residues. Germline CDR1 and CDR2: MDHEN and SYDVKM. Written as DNA, the CDR3 is TGTGCCAGCAGATCTAACGAGAGATATCAGCCCCAGCATTTT. This sequence encodes CASRSNERYQPQHF.

There are a few counts of this clone. The chain has TRBV9 and TRBJ1-2, with D tentatively TRBD1 (6 bases). The CDR3 has 12 residues. Looked up from germline, CDR1 is SGDLS and CDR2 is YYNGEE. Between the trimmed V and J ends, which lost 3 bases and 6 bases, there was a span of 9 bases. CDR3 in DNA: TGTGCCAGCAGCGCTCCAGGGGATGGCTACACCTTC. Protein product: CASSAPGDGYTF.

This chain links TRBV10-3 with TRBJ1-1, with D possibly being TRBD1 (5 bases). The germline V and J ends were trimmed by 3 bases and 1 base, with 6 bases remaining between them. Germline V lookup: CDR1 ENHRY, CDR2 SYGVKD. The CDR3 runs 13 residues. The CDR3 coding sequence is TGTGCCATCAGTGATAGGGGGAACACTGAAGCTTTCTTT. It is translated as CAISDRGNTEAFF.

This clone was observed once. V and J are TRBV5-4 and TRBJ2-7; 10 bases are shared with TRBD1. Germline V gene lookup returns CDR1 SGHNT and CDR2 YYREEE (reference sequence). V gave up 3 bases and J gave up 4 bases; unmatched junction bases: 7. The CDR3 covers 15 residues. Here the CDR3 reads CASSSPPGQGYEQYF. For the CDR3, the DNA is TGTGCCAGCAGCTCCCCCCCGGGACAGGGGTACGAGCAGTACTTC.